This TCR beta chain was identified during a study of technical replicates of blood from four donors. Only in-frame clones appear in the TCRdb table, and some are missing; sequencing was by immunoSEQ multiplex PCR. Altogether some 74,000 clones are present, 80% to 95% being singletons, with the ten largest covering roughly 0.33%. The V gene's germline CDR1 is MNHEY and CDR2 SMNVEV (reference sequence). The CDR3 length is 13 residues. The junction had 4 bases not matched to a gene; V was cut back by 5 bases and J by 6 bases. This clone was seen a handful of times. Source material: T cells isolated from PBMCs. This receptor was taken from a human donor in good health. The V gene is TRBV27, the J gene TRBJ1-2; 9 bases line up with TRBD1. CDR3 amino acids: CASSPDRGHGYTF. In DNA form, the CDR3 reads TGTGCCAGCAGTCCGGACAGGGGCCATGGCTACACCTTC.